One and the same sample provided the 22 T cell receptor beta chains below, sequenced in a study of blood T cell repertoires in COVID-19. Repertoires were generated with immunoSEQ multiplex PCR, while TCRdb's copy carries only in-frame clones and drops some. The table shows under 300,000 clones, with 87% occurring only once. Material: PBMCs or T cells enriched from blood (not recorded which). These receptors came from a woman aged 25 to 45 with acute COVID-19.

The chain carries TRBV5-1 and TRBJ2-1, with TRBD2 matching 8 bases. The germline V gene has CDR1 SGHRS and CDR2 YFSETQ. V lost 6 bases, J lost 7 bases, and 9 bases stayed unmatched. The CDR3 has 14 residues. DNA for the CDR3: TGCGCCAGCACCCCGGGGACTAGTGTTAATGAGCAGTTCTTC. Translated, it gives CASTPGTSVNEQFF.

This rearrangement joins TRBV18 to TRBJ2-1, with TRBD2 matching over 7 bases. Germline CDR1 and CDR2: KGHSH and LQKENI. CDR3 length equals 14 residues. V was pared by 0 bases and J by 6 bases, with 2 bases of the junction left unmatched. The CDR3: CASSPPGLLNEQFF. As DNA, the CDR3 is TGTGCCAGCTCACCACCGGGACTACTCAATGAGCAGTTCTTC.

This sequence joins TRBV28 and TRBJ2-3; D is uncertain. The germline V and J ends were trimmed by 5 bases and 6 bases, with 9 bases remaining between them. This CDR3 has 12 residues. The germline V gene encodes CDR1 MDHEN and CDR2 SYDVKM. CDR3 DNA: TGTGCCAGCAGTCCCCCTGAGGATACGCAGTATTTT. This translates into CASSPPEDTQYF.

The CDR3 is CASTPWAQTICQNTEAFF. The CDR3 nucleotides are TGTGCCAGCACCCCATGGGCCCAGACCATTTGCCAGAACACTGAAGCTTTCTTT. V and J are TRBV11-3 and TRBJ1-1; D call uncertain. From germline, CDR1 is SGHNT and CDR2 YENEEA. Trimming took 7 bases from V and 1 from J, leaving 25 bases between them. CDR3 length equals 18 residues.

The chain has TRBV2 and TRBJ2-1; 12 bases are a match to TRBD2. This CDR3 has 15 amino acids. V was clipped by 4 bases and J by 5 bases; unmatched bases: 3. Per the germline V gene, CDR1 is SNHLY and CDR2 is FYNNEI. CDR3 sequence reads: CASSGTSGVNNEQFF. For the CDR3, the DNA is TGTGCCAGCAGTGGGACTAGCGGGGTCAACAATGAGCAGTTCTTC.

The J gene is TRBJ2-7, the V gene TRBV6-5; the D is unclear. Trimming took off 0 bases at V and 7 bases at J, with 7 bases between the two ends. Germline V CDR1 and CDR2: MNHEY, SVGAGI. There are 12 residues in the CDR3. The CDR3 is CASSYSGREQYF. The CDR3 DNA reads TGTGCCAGCAGTTACTCGGGCCGGGAGCAGTACTTC.

CDR3 residues: CASSLQGNEKLFF. In DNA, the CDR3 is TGCGCCAGCAGCTTACAGGGTAATGAAAAACTGTTTTTT. The chain employs TRBV5-1 and TRBJ1-4, with D perhaps TRBD1 (6 bases). Germline values: CDR1 SGHRS, CDR2 YFSETQ. CDR3 size: 13 residues. V was cut by 2 bases and J by 4 bases, with 6 bases left in between.

The chain couples TRBV10-3 to TRBJ2-3, with 8 bases fitting TRBD2. CDR3 length: 14 amino acids. Germline assignment: CDR1 ENHRY and CDR2 SYGVKD. J lost 3 bases, V lost 6 bases, and 5 bases had no gene match. This chain's CDR3 is CAISPGLGTDTQYF. In DNA, the CDR3 is TGTGCCATCAGCCCGGGACTAGGAACAGATACGCAGTATTTT.

The V call is TRBV5-5, the J call TRBJ2-1, with TRBD2 matching 12 bases. Trimming removed 4 bases from V and 0 bases from J; junction bases left unmatched: 11. Per germline, CDR1 SGHKS and CDR2 YYEKEE (reference sequence). This CDR3 has 19 residues. The chain's CDR3 is CASSRSPTSGGLSYNEQFF. The CDR3 bases are TGTGCCAGCAGCCGTAGCCCGACTAGCGGGGGACTCTCCTACAATGAGCAGTTCTTC.

The chain uses TRBV2 and TRBJ1-1; 7 bases line up with TRBD1. Germline V CDR1 and CDR2: SNHLY, FYNNEI. The CDR3 covers 12 residues. J lost 7 bases, V lost 4 bases, and 3 bases had no gene match. The CDR3 protein is CASSVDRNEAFF. The CDR3 nucleotides read TGTGCCAGCAGTGTGGACAGGAATGAAGCTTTCTTT.

The gene calls are TRBV10-3 and TRBJ2-1; 9 bases map to TRBD1. Germline V gene lookup returns CDR1 ENHRY and CDR2 SYGVKD. The CDR3 is 13 residues long. With 8 bases clipped from V and 7 bases from J, the junction kept 6 bases outside the gene matches. The CDR3 sequence: CAIGRQGVNEQFF. CDR3 nucleotide sequence: TGTGCCATCGGCCGACAGGGGGTGAATGAGCAGTTCTTC.

The J gene is TRBJ2-1, the V gene TRBV5-4, with D perhaps TRBD1 (6 bases). The CDR3 is 13 residues long. CDR1 is SGHNT and CDR2 is YYREEE in the germline V gene (reference sequence). Deletions cut 0 bases from V and 8 bases from J, with 9 bases between. CDR3 protein: CASSLDRVDEQFF. In DNA, the CDR3 is TGTGCCAGCAGCTTGGACAGGGTCGATGAGCAGTTCTTC.

The J gene is TRBJ2-7, the V gene TRBV6-5; no firm D call. The CDR3 totals 10 residues. V lost 6 bases, J lost 7 bases, and 7 bases lay in between. Germline assignment: CDR1 MNHEY and CDR2 SVGAGI. The DNA for the CDR3 is TGTGCCAGCAGCGTACAGGAGCAGTACTTC. It yields the protein CASSVQEQYF.

The chain has TRBV28 and TRBJ2-7; a possible D gene is TRBD2 (6 bases). The length of the CDR3 is 15 residues. CDR1 and CDR2 from the germline V gene are MDHEN and SYDVKM. With 1 base removed from V and 1 base from J, the gap between germline ends came to 11 bases. The CDR3 nucleotides are TGTGCCAGCAGTTTATCTGCGGGGCTTTCCTACGAGCAGTACTTC. This sequence encodes CASSLSAGLSYEQYF.

This clone was seen just once. The chain carries TRBV28 and TRBJ2-5, with D uncertain. The V gene's germline CDR1 is MDHEN and CDR2 SYDVKM. V shed 2 bases and J shed 2 bases, with 9 bases lying between them. The CDR3 runs 14 residues. The DNA of the CDR3 is TGTGCCAGCAGTTTACTGACAAGACAAGAGACCCAGTACTTC. It encodes CASSLLTRQETQYF. Supplemented by reference TRBV28 and TRBJ2-5, the full variable domain reads DVKVTQSSRYLVKRTGEKVFLECVQDMDHENMFWYRQDPGLGLRLIYFSYDVKMKEKGDIPEGYSVSREKKERFSLILESASTNQTSMYLCASSLLTRQETQYFGPGTRLLVL.

Notes on this clone: Additional DNA sequences in this sample encode the identical CDR3. V is TRBV19 and J is TRBJ1-5; D ambiguous. This CDR3 has 14 residues. CDR1 LNHDA and CDR2 SQIVND come from the germline V gene (reference sequence). Trimming cost V 2 bases and J 4 bases, with 9 bases left between them. The CDR3 sequence: CASSIREGNQPQHF. The DNA of the CDR3 is TGTGCCAGTAGTATACGGGAGGGAAATCAGCCCCAGCATTTT. Full variable domain (missing parts from reference TRBV19 and TRBJ1-5): DGGITQSPKYLFRKEGQNVTLSCEQNLNHDAMYWYRQDPGQGLRLIYYSQIVNDFQKGDIAEGYSVSREKKESFPLTVTSAQKNPTAFYLCASSIREGNQPQHFGDGTRLSIL.

The genes are TRBV5-1 and TRBJ2-1; 8 bases agree with TRBD2. Germline V gene sequence: CDR1 SGHRS, CDR2 YFSETQ. V lost 1 base and J lost 2; bases outside the gene matches: 5. The length of the CDR3 is 16 residues. The CDR3 loop is CASSLRAGGPYNEQFF. The CDR3 nucleotides read TGCGCCAGCAGCTTGCGGGCGGGAGGCCCCTACAATGAGCAGTTCTTC. The full variable domain, its missing parts supplied by reference TRBV5-1 and TRBJ2-1, is KAGVTQTPRYLIKTRGQQVTLSCSPISGHRSVSWYQQTPGQGLQFLFEYFSETQRNKGNFPGRFSGRQFSNSRSEMNVSTLELGDSALYLCASSLRAGGPYNEQFFGPGTRLTVL.

V gene TRBV6-5 combines with J gene TRBJ1-5; D call uncertain. Germline CDR1 and CDR2: MNHEY and SVGAGI. V lost 2 bases, J lost 3 bases, and 11 bases lay in between. This CDR3 region has 15 residues. The CDR3 coding sequence is TGTGCCAGCAGTTACGGTTATGACAACAATCAGCCCCAGCATTTT. This gives the protein CASSYGYDNNQPQHF.

The chain uses TRBV7-3 and TRBJ1-1; 10 bases match TRBD1. V gave up 5 bases and J gave up 7 bases; unmatched junction bases: 4. Germline assignment: CDR1 SGHTA and CDR2 FQGTGA. The length of the CDR3 is 13 residues. CDR3: CASSQGQGYEAFF. In DNA, the CDR3 is TGTGCCAGCAGCCAGGGACAGGGGTATGAAGCTTTCTTT.

This chain links TRBV24-1 with TRBJ2-1, with TRBD1 matching 9 bases. CDR3 length: 14 amino acids. V shed 5 bases, J shed 6 bases, and the junction held 4 bases outside the gene matches. The germline V gene encodes CDR1 KGHDR and CDR2 SFDVKD. The CDR3 loop reads CATSVATGGNEQFF. The CDR3 coding sequence is TGTGCCACCAGTGTTGCGACAGGGGGCAATGAGCAGTTCTTC.

This chain connects TRBV4-2 to TRBJ2-7; 8 bases line up with TRBD2. The V segment lost 0 bases and the J segment 1 base; nucleotides outside the gene matches: 5. Looked up from germline, CDR1 is LGHNA and CDR2 is YNFKEQ. The CDR3 has 16 residues. The CDR3 sequence is CASSQEGVAGSYEQYF. The CDR3, as DNA: TGTGCCAGCAGCCAAGAAGGGGTAGCGGGGTCCTACGAGCAGTACTTC.

The J gene is TRBJ2-3, the V gene TRBV4-3, with TRBD2 identical over 7 bases. The CDR3 covers 17 residues. CDR1 and CDR2 from the germline V gene are LGHNA and YSLEER. With V trimmed by 0 bases and J by 2 bases, 8 bases remained unmatched. Written as DNA, the CDR3 is TGCGCCAGCAGCCAAGACAGCGGCGGGAGCTCCACAGATACGCAGTATTTT. This sequence encodes CASSQDSGGSSTDTQYF.